This TCR beta chain is from a study of Graves' ophthalmopathy and Graves' hyperthyroidism. Whole-study results and caveats: Most expanded clonotypes from thyroid (those above 0.001 frequency) were also found in blood.

Hyperthyroidism patients, aged 18 to 65, were newly diagnosed, under 2 months' duration. The CDR3 has 14 residues. Germline V lookup: CDR1 MNHNS, CDR2 SASEGT. The trim removed 6 bases at V and 4 bases at J, leaving 6 bases unmatched. RNA transcripts yielded amplified TCR beta CDR3 regions. An initial RT-PCR round employing HTBI primers preceded a second-round multiplex PCR. A single record per CDR3 protein comes from TCRdb applying MiXCR to the multiplex PCR reads. Among about 500,000 distinct CDR3 sequences listed, roughly 40% were seen once. As for this clonotype: Its antigen remains unidentified.

The rearrangement joins TRBV6-1 to TRBJ2-7; TRBD1 aligns across 10 bases. This clonotype was sampled from an adult man with Graves' hyperthyroidism. The sample consisted of peripheral blood or thyroid tissue (not recorded which). CDR3 sequence reads: CASRRPGQGYEQYF. Written as DNA, the CDR3 is TGTGCCAGCAGACGTCCGGGACAGGGGTACGAGCAGTACTTC.